This T cell receptor beta chain was observed in a study of T cell repertoires in cytomegalovirus infection. The CDR3 runs 17 residues. From germline, CDR1 is LNHDA and CDR2 SQIVND (reference sequence). V shed 5 bases and J 4 bases; nucleotides not matched to a gene: 11. From the reads, TCRdb called clonotypes with MiXCR, one entry per CDR3 protein. The sample records 150,000 to 190,000 distinct CDR3 sequences, 23% being singletons. The clonotype was recovered from a human donor in good health (CMV status not recorded). Some clones in this sample may be carry-over from other donors' samples. The specimen sequenced was PBMCs. The chain joins TRBV19 to TRBJ1-6, with 7 bases fitting TRBD1. The CDR3 region has the DNA TGTGCCAGTAGTTCGGGACAGCCAAGGGGATATAATTCACCCCTCCACTTT. Its translation is CASSSGQPRGYNSPLHF.